These T cell receptor beta chains were read from a single sample in a study of Graves' ophthalmopathy and Graves' hyperthyroidism. TCRdb processed the multiplex PCR reads anew with MiXCR; each CDR3 protein has one entry. The top ten hold 44% of the sample, which has approximately 700,000 distinct CDR3 sequences, roughly two fifths seen once. Sequencing input: peripheral blood. The receptors originated from an adult man with Graves' ophthalmopathy. The CDR3 runs from the conserved cysteine through the conserved F or W. D genes are given only for firm matches. Clone size, where shown, is once, few, many, or a class for clones that have expanded.

>TRBJ2-7|few|TRBV7-2|NA
CASSSSRDGSSYEQYF
TGTGCCAGCAGCTCGTCTAGGGACGGGAGCTCCTACGAGCAGTACTTC
>TRBJ2-5|NA|TRBV7-4|NA
CASSPPGGRIETQYF
TGTGCCAGCAGCCCCCCTGGGGGGCGCATAGAGACCCAGTACTTC
>TRBJ2-2|NA|TRBV7-9|TRBD1
CASSPRQGRTGELFF
TGTGCCAGCAGCCCCCGACAGGGGCGAACCGGGGAGCTGTTTTTT
>TRBJ1-1|NA|TRBV9|NA
CASSFRWTPGYTEAFF
TGTGCCAGCAGTTTTCGTTGGACACCCGGTTACACTGAAGCTTTCTTT
>TRBJ2-2|few|TRBV11-2|TRBD2
CASTLRNGLAGGESGELFF
TGTGCCAGCACCCTAAGGAACGGGCTAGCGGGAGGGGAGTCCGGGGAGCTGTTTTTT
>TRBJ1-2|NA|TRBV20-1|NA
CSASRDLYGYTF
TGCAGTGCTTCCAGGGATTTGTATGGCTACACCTTC
>TRBJ1-1|many|TRBV12-3/TRBV12-4|TRBD1
CASSPGTGVDTEAFF
TGTGCCAGCAGTCCAGGGACAGGGGTGGACACTGAAGCTTTCTTT
>TRBJ1-5|NA|TRBV10-3|NA
CAISERGGNQPQHF
TGTGCCATCAGTGAGAGGGGGGGCAATCAGCCCCAGCATTTT
>TRBJ2-5|NA|TRBV6-6|TRBD2
CASSQTSGGIGTQYF
TGTGCCAGCAGTCAGACTAGCGGGGGGATCGGGACCCAGTACTTC
>TRBJ1-1|NA|TRBV10-3|NA
CASSYNTGRGRDTEAFF
TGTGCCAGCAGTTATAATACGGGGAGGGGTAGGGACACTGAAGCTTTCTTT
>TRBJ1-5|many|TRBV2|TRBD1
CASSGTGGTPNQPQHF
TGTGCCAGCAGTGGGACAGGGGGCACCCCGAATCAGCCCCAGCATTTT